Below, one T cell receptor beta chain is given with its context. The data belong to a study of shared clonotypes between healthy human individuals. Terminally differentiated effector memory CD45RA+ cells were excluded from the naive CD8 cells, which were CD45RO-negative and positively selected for CCR7. This CDR3 region has 14 residues. With 6 bases removed from V and 2 bases from J, the gap between germline ends came to 10 bases. Germline V CDR1 and CDR2: SNHLY, FYNNEI. The authors loaded around 200 ng DNA, 25,000 to 30,000 T cell genomes, into sorted-subset replicate PCRs. Source study methods: Filtering differed for immunoSEQ, which gave only junction sequences without quality scores. Clones were read by immunoSEQ multiplex PCR, and TCRdb kept only the in-frame ones, dropping some. D and trimming come from the DNA, and the V and J calls and clone size come from that table. The sample includes about 2 million clones, over 85% of them seen just once.

Sample: naive CD8+ T cells sorted from blood. The source of this sequence is a man aged 18 to 29 in good health. The chain carries TRBV2 and TRBJ2-2; D not certain. This CDR3 is CASSDPSNTGELFF. The CDR3, as DNA: TGTGCCAGCAGCGATCCTTCCAACACCGGGGAGCTGTTTTTT.